The 22 T cell receptor beta chains below come from one sample, sequenced in a study of cytomegalovirus exposure and HLA in healthy donors. The PCR used 60 Vbeta and 13 Jbeta primers. Sequencing was performed with immunoSEQ multiplex PCR; in TCRdb, only in-frame clones are kept and a portion is missing. The table includes around 76,000 clones, 65% to 70% detected once. The sample was PBMCs. The receptors originated from a man in his forties in good health and CMV-seropositive.

The rearrangement uses TRBV7-9 and TRBJ1-5, with 7 bases that match TRBD1. The CDR3 sequence is 13 residues long. Germline V gene sequence: CDR1 SEHNR, CDR2 FQNEAQ (reference sequence). Trimming at V came to 5 bases and at J to 5 bases, leaving 3 bases not matched to a gene. The CDR3 coding sequence is TGTGCCAGCAGCGGGACAGACCATCAGCCCCAGCATTTT. Protein sequence: CASSGTDHQPQHF.

Here the CDR3 DNA reads TGTGCCAGCAGCTTAACAGGGAGGGGAGGGAACAGTGGCTACACCTTC. This sequence encodes CASSLTGRGGNSGYTF. The chain recombines TRBV7-3 with TRBJ1-2; D might be TRBD1 (5 bases). The CDR3 runs to 16 residues. The V end was cut by 0 bases, the J end by 7 bases, with 18 bases between. In germline, CDR1 is SGHTA, CDR2 FQGTGA. The complete variable domain, with remaining parts taken from reference TRBV7-3 and TRBJ1-2, reads GAGVSQTPSNKVTEKGKYVELRCDPISGHTALYWYRQSLGQGPEFLIYFQGTGAADDSGLPNDRFFAVRPEGSVSTLKIQRTERGDSAVYLCASSLTGRGGNSGYTFGSGTRLTVV.

This clone appeared a few times. J is TRBJ1-1 and V is TRBV6-5, with D perhaps TRBD1 (5 bases). V gave up 0 bases and J gave up 4 bases, with 9 bases separating them. Germline V gene data show CDR1 as MNHEY and CDR2 as SVGAGI. The CDR3 sequence is 14 residues long. The CDR3 region has the DNA TGTGCCAGCAGTTACTCCCCAGGGCCCACTGAAGCTTTCTTT. Encoded protein: CASSYSPGPTEAFF.

This chain joins TRBV13 and TRBJ1-1; TRBD1 agrees at 11 bases. In germline, CDR1 is PRHDT, CDR2 FYEKMQ (reference sequence). There are 13 residues in the CDR3. The J segment lost 11 bases and the V segment lost 0 bases, leaving 2 bases of the junction unmatched. Here the CDR3 reads CASSLGGTGGAFF. Here the CDR3 DNA reads TGTGCCAGCAGCTTAGGGGGGACAGGGGGGGCTTTCTTT.

The V and J genes are TRBV5-1 and TRBJ2-7; D is ambiguous. The CDR3 has 13 residues. V lost 1 base and J lost 6, with 11 bases in between. Germline V lookup: CDR1 SGHRS, CDR2 YFSETQ. CDR3 loop: CASSLPTTGEQYF. CDR3 nucleotide sequence: TGCGCCAGCAGCTTGCCTACTACTGGCGAGCAGTACTTC.

This clone is a singleton in its sample. CDR3 bases: TGCGCCAGCAGCCAAGAGCGGGAGGGCTCCTACAATGAGCAGTTCTTC. This codes for CASSQEREGSYNEQFF. The chain uses TRBV4-1 and TRBJ2-1; 9 positions agree with TRBD2. The V gene end was trimmed by 0 bases and the J gene end by 0 bases; junction bases not matched to a gene: 0. CDR1 and CDR2 (germline): MGHRA, YSYEKL. The CDR3 extends over 16 amino acids.

This clone came up a few times. The CDR3 loop reads CASSPIAGNQPQHF. CDR3 DNA: TGTGCCAGCAGTCCTATTGCGGGCAATCAGCCCCAGCATTTT. V gene TRBV6-5 combines with J gene TRBJ1-5, with D uncertain. CDR3 size: 14 residues. V was shortened by 5 bases and J by 2 bases, with 10 bases between the two germline ends. Germline V CDR1 and CDR2: MNHEY, SVGAGI.

The chain employs TRBV18 and TRBJ1-3, with TRBD1 identical over 10 bases. Germline V gene sequence: CDR1 KGHSH, CDR2 LQKENI. This CDR3 has 16 residues. Trimming at V came to 3 bases and at J to 0 bases, leaving 2 bases not matched to a gene. The CDR3 coding sequence is TGTGCCAGCTCACCGACAGGGGGCGGCTCTGGAAACACCATATATTTT. Amino acids: CASSPTGGGSGNTIYF.

The CDR3 DNA is TGTGCCAGCAGCGCGGGGACAGCGCAAGAGACCCAGTACTTC. Its translation is CASSAGTAQETQYF. The genes are TRBV11-1 and TRBJ2-5, with a tentative D call TRBD1 (7 bases). Germline V gene lookup returns CDR1 SGHAT and CDR2 FQDESV (reference sequence). V was shortened by 5 bases and J by 2 bases, with 12 bases between the two germline ends. The CDR3 contains 14 residues.

This clone was seen more than once but under ten times. In DNA form, the CDR3 reads TGTGCCAGCAGTGAGGAGGGACAGGGTTCGGGAAACACCATATATTTT. As protein: CASSEEGQGSGNTIYF. The chain employs TRBV25-1 and TRBJ1-3; TRBD1 agrees at 9 bases. The germline V gene encodes CDR1 MGHDK and CDR2 SYGVNS. The CDR3 is 16 residues long. J was trimmed by 4 bases and V by 3 bases; bases with no gene match: 7.

This chain connects TRBV2 to TRBJ2-5; 9 bases line up with TRBD2. Trimming removed 3 bases from V and 5 bases from J; junction bases left unmatched: 13. Germline V lookup: CDR1 SNHLY, CDR2 FYNNEI. This CDR3 region has 17 residues. CDR3 sequence: CASSEPVAGVDRETQYF. The CDR3 nucleotides are TGTGCCAGCAGTGAGCCGGTAGCGGGAGTAGATCGGGAGACCCAGTACTTC.

The rearrangement uses TRBV28 and TRBJ2-5; a weak D match, TRBD1 (6 bases). The CDR3 is 15 amino acids. Trimming shortened V by 1 base and J by 4 bases, and 13 bases separated the two germline ends. Germline V gene sequence: CDR1 MDHEN, CDR2 SYDVKM. CDR3 nucleotide sequence: TGTGCCAGCAGTTTATACGGGACACTGGGAGAGACCCAGTACTTC. This codes for CASSLYGTLGETQYF. Full variable domain (remainder filled in from reference TRBV28 and TRBJ2-5): DVKVTQSSRYLVKRTGEKVFLECVQDMDHENMFWYRQDPGLGLRLIYFSYDVKMKEKGDIPEGYSVSREKKERFSLILESASTNQTSMYLCASSLYGTLGETQYFGPGTRLLVL.

The rearrangement joins TRBV9 to TRBJ1-3; D is undetermined. The germline V and J ends were trimmed by 0 bases and 2 bases, with 6 bases remaining between them. The CDR3 extends over 14 amino acids. The V gene's germline CDR1 is SGDLS and CDR2 YYNGEE. CDR3 protein: CASSVAGTGNTIYF. CDR3 in DNA: TGTGCCAGCAGCGTAGCGGGGACTGGAAACACCATATATTTT.

The chain employs TRBV5-6 and TRBJ1-1; D ambiguous. CDR1 is SGHDT, CDR2 YYEEEE, per germline. Trimming stripped 4 bases from V and 7 bases from J, with 14 bases between. The CDR3 totals 13 residues. CDR3 DNA: TGTGCCAGCAGCGCAGGACTAGCCGATGAAGCTTTCTTT. Translation gives CASSAGLADEAFF.

This clone came up a few times. The gene calls are TRBV27 and TRBJ2-2; 7 bases line up with TRBD2. The germline V gene encodes CDR1 MNHEY and CDR2 SMNVEV (reference sequence). Germline trimming cut 5 bases from V and 3 bases from J; bases unmatched to any gene: 9. The CDR3 consists of 16 residues. The chain's CDR3 is CASSPLLAQDTGELFF. The CDR3 nucleotides are TGTGCCAGCAGTCCCCTACTAGCGCAAGACACCGGGGAGCTGTTTTTT.

The rearrangement joins TRBV7-9 to TRBJ1-6; 7 bases are a match to TRBD1. This CDR3 is built from 13 residues. J was trimmed by 3 bases and V by 8 bases; bases with no gene match: 1. Germline-derived CDR1 and CDR2 are SEHNR and FQNEAQ (reference sequence). The CDR3 here is CASRDSYNSPLHF. The DNA for the CDR3 is TGTGCCAGCCGGGACAGCTATAATTCACCCCTCCACTTT.

This sequence joins TRBV7-9 and TRBJ1-4; unclear D gene. This CDR3 contains 14 residues. V gave up 5 bases and J gave up 10 bases, with 17 bases separating them. Germline V gives CDR1 SEHNR, CDR2 FQNEAQ (reference sequence). The CDR3 reads CASSLKADLGKLFF. DNA for the CDR3: TGTGCCAGCAGCCTGAAGGCGGATTTGGGAAAACTGTTTTTT.

The chain combines TRBV28 with TRBJ2-7; 7 bases map to TRBD1. V lost 6 bases to trimming and J lost 0 bases; unmatched junction nucleotides: 5. The CDR3 spans 14 residues. The germline CDR1 and CDR2 sequences are MDHEN and SYDVKM. The chain's CDR3 is CASRSTGLSYEQYF. The CDR3 bases are TGTGCCAGCAGGTCGACAGGGCTCTCCTACGAGCAGTACTTC.

In nucleotides, the CDR3 is TGTGCCAGTAGTACAGGGTCTTATAATTCACCCCTCCACTTT. Its protein is CASSTGSYNSPLHF. This chain uses TRBV19 with TRBJ1-6; maybe TRBD1 (5 bases). V was clipped by 4 bases and J by 4 bases, with 8 bases between them. CDR1 is LNHDA and CDR2 is SQIVND in the germline V gene (reference sequence). CDR3 length: 14 amino acids.

The chain is built from TRBV5-4 and TRBJ1-5; D gene unclear. V was trimmed by 0 bases and J by 0 bases, leaving 13 bases between them. Germline CDR1 and CDR2: SGHNT and YYREEE (reference sequence). The CDR3 length is 17 residues. This CDR3 is CASSLGPPGSSNQPQHF. In DNA, the CDR3 is TGTGCCAGCAGCTTGGGCCCCCCAGGATCTAGCAATCAGCCCCAGCATTTT.

V is TRBV7-2 and J is TRBJ2-7, with 9 bases aligning to TRBD1. Per germline, CDR1 SGHTA and CDR2 FQGNSA. The V and J ends lost 5 bases and 5 bases, in that order; junction bases with no gene match: 13. CDR3 length: 16 residues. The CDR3 DNA sequence: TGTGCCAGCAGCCTAGTTACCGGGACAGGGACCGACGAGCAGTACTTC. Translation: CASSLVTGTGTDEQYF.

The chain employs TRBV7-9 and TRBJ2-1, with no clear D. CDR3 length equals 11 residues. The germline CDR1 and CDR2 sequences are SEHNR and FQNEAQ (reference sequence). Trimming left V 5 bases short and J 3 bases short, with 2 bases between. CDR3 residues: CASSRYNEQFF. The DNA for the CDR3 is TGTGCCAGCAGCCGCTACAATGAGCAGTTCTTC.